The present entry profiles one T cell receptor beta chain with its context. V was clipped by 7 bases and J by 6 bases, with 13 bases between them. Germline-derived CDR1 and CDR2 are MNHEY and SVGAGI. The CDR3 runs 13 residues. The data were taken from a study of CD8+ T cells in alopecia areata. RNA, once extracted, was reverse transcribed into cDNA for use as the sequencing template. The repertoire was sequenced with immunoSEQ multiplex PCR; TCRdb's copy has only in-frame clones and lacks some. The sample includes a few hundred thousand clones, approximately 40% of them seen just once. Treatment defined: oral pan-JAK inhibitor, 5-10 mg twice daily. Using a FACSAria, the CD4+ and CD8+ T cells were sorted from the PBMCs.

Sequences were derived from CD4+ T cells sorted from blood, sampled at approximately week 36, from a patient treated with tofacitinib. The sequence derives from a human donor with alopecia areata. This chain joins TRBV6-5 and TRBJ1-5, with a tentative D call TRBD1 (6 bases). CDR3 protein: CASTQKGGQPQHF. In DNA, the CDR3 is TGTGCCAGCACCCAAAAGGGGGGTCAGCCCCAGCATTTT.